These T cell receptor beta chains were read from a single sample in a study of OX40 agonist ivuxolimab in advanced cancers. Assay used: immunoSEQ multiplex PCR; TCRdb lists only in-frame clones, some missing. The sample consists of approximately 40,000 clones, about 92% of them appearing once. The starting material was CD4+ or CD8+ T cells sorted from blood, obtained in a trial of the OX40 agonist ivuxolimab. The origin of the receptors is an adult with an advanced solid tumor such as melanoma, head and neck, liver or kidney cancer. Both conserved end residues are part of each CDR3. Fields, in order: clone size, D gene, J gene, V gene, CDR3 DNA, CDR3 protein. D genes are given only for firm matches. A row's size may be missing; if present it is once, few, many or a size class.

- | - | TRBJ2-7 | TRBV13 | TGTGCCAGCAGCTTAGACTCCTACGAGCAGTACTTC | CASSLDSYEQYF
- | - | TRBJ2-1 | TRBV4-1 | TGCGCCAGCAGCCAAGATCTCTTCAGGGGCTCCTACAATGAGCAGTTCTTC | CASSQDLFRGSYNEQFF
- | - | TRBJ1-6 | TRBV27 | TGTGCCAGCAGAATAGGGGGAGGGACCTATAATTCACCCCTCCACTTT | CASRIGGGTYNSPLHF
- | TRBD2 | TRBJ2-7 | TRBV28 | TGTGCCAGCAGCCCGGGACTAGCGGCACTCGAGCAGTACTTC | CASSPGLAALEQYF
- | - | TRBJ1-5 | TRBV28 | TGTGCCAGCAGTTCTCCTGGCCTTAGCAATCAGCCCCAGCATTTT | CASSSPGLSNQPQHF
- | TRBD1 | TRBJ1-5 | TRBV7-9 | TGTGCCAGCAGCTTAGGCGGACAGGGATTTCAGCCCCAGCATTTT | CASSLGGQGFQPQHF
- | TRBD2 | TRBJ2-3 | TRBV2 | TGTGCCAGCAGTGAAGAGGGCGGGAGTTACACAGATACGCAGTATTTT | CASSEEGGSYTDTQYF
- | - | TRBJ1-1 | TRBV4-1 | TGCGCCAGCAGCCAAGGGAGTGAAGCTTTCTTT | CASSQGSEAFF
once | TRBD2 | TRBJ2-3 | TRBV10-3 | TGTGCCATCAGTGAGGGGACTAGCGGGGGAGATACGCAGTATTTT | CAISEGTSGGDTQYF
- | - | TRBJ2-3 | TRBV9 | TGTGCCAGCAGCGTAAACCCTCTAGGAGGGCTAGCTAGCACAGATACGCAGTATTTT | CASSVNPLGGLASTDTQYF
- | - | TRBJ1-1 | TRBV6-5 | TGTGCCAGCAGTTACTCTGTGACAGGGAACACTGAAGCTTTCTTT | CASSYSVTGNTEAFF
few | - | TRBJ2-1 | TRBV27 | TGTGCCAGCAATAAGTCACCAGGGAGCTCCTACAATGAGCAGTTCTTC | CASNKSPGSSYNEQFF
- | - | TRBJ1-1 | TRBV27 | TGTGCCAGCAGTTCCCTGCGGAGAGGTCCACTGAACACTGAAGCTTTCTTT | CASSSLRRGPLNTEAFF